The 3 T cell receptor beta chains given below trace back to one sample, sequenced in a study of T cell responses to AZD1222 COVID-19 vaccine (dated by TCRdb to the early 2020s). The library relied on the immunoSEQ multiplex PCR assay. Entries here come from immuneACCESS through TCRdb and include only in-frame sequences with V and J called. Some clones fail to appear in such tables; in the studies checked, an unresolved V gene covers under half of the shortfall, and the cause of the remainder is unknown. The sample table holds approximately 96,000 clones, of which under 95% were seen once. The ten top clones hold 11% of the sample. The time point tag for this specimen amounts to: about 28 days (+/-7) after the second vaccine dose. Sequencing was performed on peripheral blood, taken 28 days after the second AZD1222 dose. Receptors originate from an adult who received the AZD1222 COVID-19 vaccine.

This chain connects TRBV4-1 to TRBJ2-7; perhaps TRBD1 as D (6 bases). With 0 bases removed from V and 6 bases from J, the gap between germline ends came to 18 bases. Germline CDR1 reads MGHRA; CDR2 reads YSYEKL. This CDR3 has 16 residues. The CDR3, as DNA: TGCGCCAGCAGCCAAGAGGGGACCAGGGGCTCAAGCGAGCAGTACTTC. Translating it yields CASSQEGTRGSSEQYF.

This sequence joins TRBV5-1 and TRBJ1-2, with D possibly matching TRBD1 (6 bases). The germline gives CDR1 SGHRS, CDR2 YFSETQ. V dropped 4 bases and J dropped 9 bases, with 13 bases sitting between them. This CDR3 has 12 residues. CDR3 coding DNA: TGCGCCAGCAGCCCGCAACAGGGTAGCTACACCTTC. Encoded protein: CASSPQQGSYTF.

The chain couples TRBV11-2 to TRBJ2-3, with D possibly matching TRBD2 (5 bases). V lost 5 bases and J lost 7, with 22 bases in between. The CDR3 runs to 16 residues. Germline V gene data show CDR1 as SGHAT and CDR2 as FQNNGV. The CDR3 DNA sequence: TGTGCCAGCAGCCTCGGGGTAGTCGATCGTGGATATACGCAGTATTTT. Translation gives CASSLGVVDRGYTQYF. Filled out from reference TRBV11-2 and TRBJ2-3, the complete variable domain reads EAGVAQSPRYKIIEKRQSVAFWCNPISGHATLYWYQQILGQGPKLLIQFQNNGVVDDSQLPKDRFSAERLKGVDSTLKIQPAKLEDSAVYLCASSLGVVDRGYTQYFGPGTRLTVL.